These 5 T cell receptor beta chains share one sample of origin, sequenced in a study of OX40 agonist ivuxolimab in advanced cancers. Generated by immunoSEQ multiplex PCR, the TCRdb table keeps only in-frame clones and is missing some. This sample has roughly 56,000 clones, with roughly 85% found just once. The sample here was CD4+ or CD8+ T cells sorted from blood, taken in a trial of the OX40 agonist ivuxolimab. The source is an adult with an advanced solid tumor such as melanoma, head and neck, liver or kidney cancer.

The CDR3 loop is CASSHADRDNSPLHF. The CDR3 bases are TGCGCCAGCAGCCATGCAGACAGGGACAATTCACCCCTCCACTTT. The rearrangement links TRBV4-1 to TRBJ1-6; 7 nucleotides agree with TRBD1. With V trimmed by 3 bases and J by 7 bases, 6 bases remained unmatched. Germline CDR1 and CDR2: MGHRA and YSYEKL. The CDR3 has 15 residues.

This chain links TRBV19 with TRBJ1-6; D might be TRBD1 (6 bases). Germline V gene lookup returns CDR1 LNHDA and CDR2 SQIVND (reference sequence). V lost 5 bases and J lost 10, with 18 bases in between. The CDR3 totals 15 residues. The CDR3: CASSPGGLYVSPLHF. CDR3 DNA: TGTGCCAGTAGTCCGGGGGGCTTGTACGTCTCACCCCTCCACTTT.

The chain links TRBV5-4 to TRBJ2-5; possibly TRBD2 for D (6 bases). Germline CDR1 reads SGHNT; CDR2 reads YYREEE (reference sequence). Trimming stripped 4 bases from V and 10 bases from J, with 14 bases between. The CDR3 consists of 12 residues. The chain's CDR3 is CASSQSGSVQYF. CDR3 in DNA: TGTGCCAGCAGCCAAAGCGGGTCGGTCCAGTACTTC. Full variable domain (rest looked up from reference TRBV5-4 and TRBJ2-5): ETGVTQSPTHLIKTRGQQVTLRCSSQSGHNTVSWYQQALGQGPQFIFQYYREEENGRGNFPPRFSGLQFPNYSSELNVNALELDDSALYLCASSQSGSVQYFGPGTRLLVL.

CDR3 bases: TGTGCCAGCAGCTTAGGAGCAGGTATGACCTACGAGCAGTACTTC. It yields the protein CASSLGAGMTYEQYF. V gene TRBV7-2 combines with J gene TRBJ2-7; the D is unclear. This CDR3 spans 15 amino acids. With 1 base removed from V and 2 bases from J, the gap between germline ends came to 12 bases. The germline gives CDR1 SGHTA, CDR2 FQGNSA.

This chain connects TRBV19 to TRBJ2-3, with D perhaps assigned TRBD1 or TRBD2 (5 bases each). Germline lookup yields CDR1 LNHDA and CDR2 SQIVND (reference sequence). The CDR3 is 12 amino acids. The V and J ends lost 10 bases and 0 bases respectively, with 8 bases between them. CDR3 sequence reads: CATRDSTDTQYF. The CDR3 bases are TGTGCCACCAGGGACAGCACAGATACGCAGTATTTT.